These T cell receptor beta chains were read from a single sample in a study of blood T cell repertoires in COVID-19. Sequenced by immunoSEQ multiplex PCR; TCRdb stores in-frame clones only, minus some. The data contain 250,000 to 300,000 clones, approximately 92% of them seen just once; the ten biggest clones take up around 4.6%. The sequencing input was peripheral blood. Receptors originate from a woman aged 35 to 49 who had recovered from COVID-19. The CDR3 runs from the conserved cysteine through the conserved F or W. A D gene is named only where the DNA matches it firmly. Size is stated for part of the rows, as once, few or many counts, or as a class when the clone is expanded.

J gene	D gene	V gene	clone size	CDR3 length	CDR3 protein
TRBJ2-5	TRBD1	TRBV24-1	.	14	CATSTGDGQETQYF
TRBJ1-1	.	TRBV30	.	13	CAWSVGGGTEAFF
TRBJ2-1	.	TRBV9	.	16	CASSVAGLAYRNEQFF
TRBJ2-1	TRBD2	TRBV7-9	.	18	CASSLDSSGRGSYNEQFF
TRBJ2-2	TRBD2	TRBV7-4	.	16	CASSKPGLASTGELFF
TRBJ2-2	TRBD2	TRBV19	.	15	CASSITSGGTGELFF
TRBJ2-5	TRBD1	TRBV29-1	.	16	CSACVEGDRGRETQYF
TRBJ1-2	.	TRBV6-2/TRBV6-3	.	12	CASSYGGNGYTF
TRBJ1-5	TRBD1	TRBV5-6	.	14	CASSLGTGWQPQHF
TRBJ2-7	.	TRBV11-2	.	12	CASSLARYEQYF
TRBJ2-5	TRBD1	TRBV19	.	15	CASSPGTGFQETQYF
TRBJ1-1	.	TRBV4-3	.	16	CASSQVPHGEGTEAFF
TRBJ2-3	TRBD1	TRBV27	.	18	CASSRKIITGGGTDTQYF
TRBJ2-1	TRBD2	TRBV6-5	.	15	CASMKQGILAGGQFF
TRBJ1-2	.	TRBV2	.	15	CASSDDRSDLVGYTF
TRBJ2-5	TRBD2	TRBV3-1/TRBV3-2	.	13	CASSQVAGGPQYF
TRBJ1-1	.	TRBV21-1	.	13	CASSKSNNTEAFF
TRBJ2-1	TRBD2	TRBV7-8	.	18	CASSPQPPGLAGYNEQFF
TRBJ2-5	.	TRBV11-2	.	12	CASSSQFQTQYF
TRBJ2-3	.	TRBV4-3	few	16	CASSQGGRLSTDTQYF
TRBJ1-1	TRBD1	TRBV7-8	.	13	CASRRRGATEAFF
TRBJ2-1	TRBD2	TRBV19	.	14	CARTCGRTYNEQFF
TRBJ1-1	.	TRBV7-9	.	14	CASSDDRTNTEAFF
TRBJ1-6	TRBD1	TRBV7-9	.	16	CASSLGGTGNNSPLHF